This T cell receptor (beta chain) was sequenced in a study of cytomegalovirus exposure and HLA in healthy donors. PCR was performed using 60 Vbeta and 13 Jbeta primers. The method was immunoSEQ multiplex PCR; TCRdb's version includes in-frame clones alone and lacks a portion of them. Found here are 100,000 to 150,000 clones, 70% to 85% of them singletons; the top ten hold around 1.7%. The CDR3 runs to 15 residues. V lost 1 base, J lost 0 bases, and 9 bases lay in between. Germline CDR1 SGHAT, CDR2 FQNNGV. This receptor was identified in a boy aged 10-17 years in good health and CMV-seronegative. Input material: PBMCs. V usage is TRBV11-2 and J usage is TRBJ1-1, with D maybe TRBD1 (5 bases). The CDR3 is CASSLAQGMNTEAFF. For the CDR3, the DNA is TGTGCCAGCAGCTTAGCGCAGGGTATGAACACTGAAGCTTTCTTT.